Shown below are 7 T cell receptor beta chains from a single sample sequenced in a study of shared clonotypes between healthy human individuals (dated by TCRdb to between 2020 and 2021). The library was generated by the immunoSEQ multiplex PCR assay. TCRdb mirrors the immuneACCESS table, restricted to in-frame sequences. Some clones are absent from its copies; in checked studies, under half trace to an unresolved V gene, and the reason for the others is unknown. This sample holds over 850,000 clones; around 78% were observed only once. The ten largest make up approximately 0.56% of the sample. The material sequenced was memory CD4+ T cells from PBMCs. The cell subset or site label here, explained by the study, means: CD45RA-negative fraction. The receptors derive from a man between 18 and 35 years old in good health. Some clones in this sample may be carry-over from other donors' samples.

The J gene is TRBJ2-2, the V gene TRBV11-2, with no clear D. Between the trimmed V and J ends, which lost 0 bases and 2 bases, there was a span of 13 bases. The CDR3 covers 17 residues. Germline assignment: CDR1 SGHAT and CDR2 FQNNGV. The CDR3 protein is CASSLEFESLNTGELFF. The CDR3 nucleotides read TGTGCCAGCAGCTTAGAGTTTGAAAGCCTTAACACCGGGGAGCTGTTTTTT.

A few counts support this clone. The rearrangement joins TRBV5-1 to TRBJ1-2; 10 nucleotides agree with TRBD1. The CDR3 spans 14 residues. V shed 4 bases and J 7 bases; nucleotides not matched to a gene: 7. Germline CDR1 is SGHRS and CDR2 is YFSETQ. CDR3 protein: CASSLGTGAIGYTF. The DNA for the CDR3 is TGCGCCAGCAGCCTCGGGACAGGGGCTATTGGCTACACCTTC.

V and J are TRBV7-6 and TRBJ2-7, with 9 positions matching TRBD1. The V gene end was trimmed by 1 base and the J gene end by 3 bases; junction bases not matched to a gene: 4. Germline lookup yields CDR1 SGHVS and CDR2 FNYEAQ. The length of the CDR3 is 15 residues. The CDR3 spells CASSLGDREFYEQYF. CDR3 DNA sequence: TGTGCCAGCAGCTTAGGGGACAGGGAATTCTACGAGCAGTACTTC.

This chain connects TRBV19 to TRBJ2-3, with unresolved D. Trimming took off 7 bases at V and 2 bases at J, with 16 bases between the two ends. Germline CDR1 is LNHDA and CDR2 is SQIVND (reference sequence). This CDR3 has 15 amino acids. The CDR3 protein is CASTRKATDTDTQYF. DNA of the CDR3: TGTGCCAGTACTAGGAAGGCCACGGACACAGATACGCAGTATTTT.

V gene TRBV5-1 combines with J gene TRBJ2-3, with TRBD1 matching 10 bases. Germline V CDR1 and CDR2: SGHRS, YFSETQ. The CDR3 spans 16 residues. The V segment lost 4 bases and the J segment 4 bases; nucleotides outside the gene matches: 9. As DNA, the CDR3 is TGCGCCAGCAGCCAGTCGACAGGGGGCCTTCCAGATACGCAGTATTTT. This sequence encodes CASSQSTGGLPDTQYF.

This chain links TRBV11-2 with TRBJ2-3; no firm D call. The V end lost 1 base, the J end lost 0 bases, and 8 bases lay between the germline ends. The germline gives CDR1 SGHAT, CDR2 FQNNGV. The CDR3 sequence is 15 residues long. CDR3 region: CASSLGPFSTDTQYF. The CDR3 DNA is TGTGCCAGCAGCTTAGGCCCTTTTAGCACAGATACGCAGTATTTT.

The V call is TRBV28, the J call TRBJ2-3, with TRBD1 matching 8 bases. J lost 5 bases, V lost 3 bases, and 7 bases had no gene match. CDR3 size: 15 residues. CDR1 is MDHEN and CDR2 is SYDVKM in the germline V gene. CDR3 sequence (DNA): TGTGCCAGCAGTTTTCAGGGGGCCTCAAGAGATACGCAGTATTTT. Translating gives CASSFQGASRDTQYF.